A selection of T cell receptor beta chains follows, all from one sample in a study of blood T cell repertoires in COVID-19. Repertoires were generated with immunoSEQ multiplex PCR, while TCRdb's copy carries only in-frame clones and drops some. The sample has 250,000 to 300,000 clones, about nine tenths seen once; the top ten hold 2.3%. Sequenced material: PBMCs or T cells enriched from blood (not recorded which). These receptors were collected from a woman in her 40s with acute COVID-19. CDR3s include the opening cysteine and the closing phenylalanine or tryptophan. The D gene is left open where the match is weak. The size of a clone is reported for some rows only, either as once, few or many, or as a class for expanded clones.

-	TRBJ1-1	-	TRBV15	TGTGCCACCAGCAGAGAGGGGACTGATCATGAAGCTTTCTTT	CATSREGTDHEAFF
-	TRBJ1-1	-	TRBV28	TGTGCCAGCAGTTTATCCGCGGCGGGGGGAGCTTTCTTT	CASSLSAAGGAFF
-	TRBJ2-2	-	TRBV5-5	TGTGCCAGCAGCTCGCGGACGAACACCGGGGAGCTGTTTTTT	CASSSRTNTGELFF
few	TRBJ1-1	TRBD1	TRBV11-2	TGTGCCAGCAGTGAGCGGACAGGGTTGAACACTGAAGCTTTCTTT	CASSERTGLNTEAFF
-	TRBJ2-1	-	TRBV15	TGTGCCACCAGCAGAGATGGTAGTGAGCAGTTCTTC	CATSRDGSEQFF
-	TRBJ2-2	-	TRBV28	TGTGCCAGCAGTCAGGGTACGAACACCGGGGAGCTGTTTTTT	CASSQGTNTGELFF
-	TRBJ1-2	-	TRBV3-1/TRBV3-2	TGTGCCAGCAGCCACAGGAATAACTATGGCTACACCTTC	CASSHRNNYGYTF
few	TRBJ1-2	-	TRBV11-1	TGTGCCAGCAGCTTGGGTACAGGGACTAACTATGGCTACACCTTC	CASSLGTGTNYGYTF
-	TRBJ1-2	-	TRBV19	TGTGCCAGTAGTATAGGGGGCGCGAACTATGGCTACACCTTC	CASSIGGANYGYTF
-	TRBJ1-3	-	TRBV15	TGTGCCACCAGCTCTGAGTCTAACACCATATATTTT	CATSSESNTIYF
-	TRBJ2-5	-	TRBV3-1/TRBV3-2	TGTGCCAGCAGCCAAGGTAGCGGCAGCCAAGAGACCCAGTACTTC	CASSQGSGSQETQYF
-	TRBJ1-6	-	TRBV6-2/TRBV6-3	TGTGCCAGCAGTTACTCGCAGGGCTATAATTCACCCCTCCACTTT	CASSYSQGYNSPLHF
-	TRBJ1-6	-	TRBV6-5	TGTGCCAGCAAGGCGACATCGGTAAATTCACCCCTCCACTTT	CASKATSVNSPLHF
-	TRBJ1-3	-	TRBV7-2	TGTGCCAGCAGCTTACGGGGGGCTGGGGGAAACACCATATATTTT	CASSLRGAGGNTIYF
-	TRBJ2-3	TRBD2	TRBV9	TGTGCCAGCCAAAAGGGTGGCGGGAGGTCAGATACGCAGTATTTT	CASQKGGGRSDTQYF
-	TRBJ2-2	-	TRBV11-3	TGTGCCAGCAGCTTAGGGGGGGGCCCTTTCACCGGGGAGCTGTTTTTT	CASSLGGGPFTGELFF
once	TRBJ2-1	TRBD2	TRBV2	TGTGCCAGCAACGGACCAGCGGGAGTTGCGAATGAGCAGTTCTTC	CASNGPAGVANEQFF
-	TRBJ2-7	-	TRBV7-2	TGTGCCAGCAGCTCCCCCCCTTCCGGACTCTACGAGCAGTACTTC	CASSSPPSGLYEQYF
-	TRBJ1-6	-	TRBV21-1	TGTGCCAGCAGCAAAGGGGGCCCCTGGTTCGATTCACCCCTCCACTTT	CASSKGGPWFDSPLHF
-	TRBJ1-1	-	TRBV29-1	TGCAGCGTTGAAGATCAGGGGACATCGAACACTGAAGCTTTCTTT	CSVEDQGTSNTEAFF
-	TRBJ1-3	TRBD1	TRBV30	TGTGCCCAGGGGGCTGGTGGAAACACCATATATTTT	CAQGAGGNTIYF
-	TRBJ1-1	-	TRBV18	TGTGCCAGCTCACCCGGACAGACGAACACTGAAGCTTTCTTT	CASSPGQTNTEAFF
-	TRBJ2-3	TRBD2	TRBV9	TGTGCCAGCAGCGTAGATGATAGCGGGGGACCTAGGGATACGCAGTATTTT	CASSVDDSGGPRDTQYF
-	TRBJ1-1	-	TRBV30	TGTGCCTGGAGTCCTGTTAACACTGAAGCTTTCTTT	CAWSPVNTEAFF
-	TRBJ2-1	TRBD2	TRBV5-1	TGCGCCAGCAGCTTGGGACTAGCGGGAGACAAGGAGCAGTTCTTC	CASSLGLAGDKEQFF
-	TRBJ2-5	TRBD2	TRBV7-3	TGTGCCAGCAGCCAAGGGCTAGCGGGGGAGGGGACCCAGTACTTC	CASSQGLAGEGTQYF
-	TRBJ2-1	TRBD2	TRBV4-2	TGTGCCAGCAGCCCTCAGGGACTAGCGGGAGAAACTGTCGCTTTTCATGAGCAGTTCTTC	CASSPQGLAGETVAFHEQFF
-	TRBJ1-2	TRBD1	TRBV30	TGTGCCTGGAGTGTACCCCTCCCGACAGGGCATGGCTACACCTTC	CAWSVPLPTGHGYTF
-	TRBJ1-2	-	TRBV30	TGTGCCTGGGGGAAGCGGACAGAGGCGCCCTTTAGGGATGGCTACACCTTC	CAWGKRTEAPFRDGYTF
-	TRBJ1-1	-	TRBV5-1	TGCGCCAGCAGCTTGGTCGGTGGTGAGAACACTGAAGCTTTCTTT	CASSLVGGENTEAFF
-	TRBJ2-2	-	TRBV7-8	TGTGCCAGCAGCTTAGCCCGTCGGGAGAACACCGGGGAGCTGTTTTTT	CASSLARRENTGELFF
-	TRBJ1-6	-	TRBV18	TGTGCCAGCTCACAATGGGAGCGTGGTTCACCCCTCCACTTT	CASSQWERGSPLHF
many	TRBJ1-6	-	TRBV5-8	TGTGCCAGCAGCCGGAGCTCCTATAATTCACCCCTCCACTTT	CASSRSSYNSPLHF
-	TRBJ1-5	-	TRBV15	TGTGCCACCAGCAGAGATTTCGTGCAGGGTGGCAATCAGCCCCAGCATTTT	CATSRDFVQGGNQPQHF
-	TRBJ1-1	TRBD1	TRBV9	TGTGCCAGCAGCGTAGACGACAGGGCGAACACTGAAGCTTTCTTT	CASSVDDRANTEAFF
-	TRBJ2-1	-	TRBV28	TGTGCCAGCAGTCCGGGGGGCCCGAGGAACAATGAGCAGTTCTTC	CASSPGGPRNNEQFF
-	TRBJ1-5	TRBD1	TRBV2	TGTGCCAGCAGTGGGGGACAGGGGAGCAATCAGCCCCAGCATTTT	CASSGGQGSNQPQHF
-	TRBJ1-1	-	TRBV11-3	TGTGCCAGCAGAAAAACAGTGAACACTGAAGCTTTCTTT	CASRKTVNTEAFF
-	TRBJ2-2	TRBD1	TRBV19	TGTGCCAGTGCGGCGACAGGGTTCATCACCGGGGAGCTGTTTTTT	CASAATGFITGELFF
once	TRBJ1-5	-	TRBV27	TGTGCCAGCAGTTTTCTTCGGGACATATATAGCAATCAGCCCCAGCATTTT	CASSFLRDIYSNQPQHF
few	TRBJ2-7	-	TRBV4-1	TGCGCCAGCAGCCAAGTTGTAGGGGCAAAGCAGTACTTC	CASSQVVGAKQYF
-	TRBJ1-2	-	TRBV7-6	TGTGCCAGCAGCCCAAGTCAGGGAGGAGGCTACACCTTC	CASSPSQGGGYTF
-	TRBJ1-2	-	TRBV7-8	TGTGCCAGCAGCTTAATCAGGGCCCCTAACTATGGCTACACCTTC	CASSLIRAPNYGYTF
-	TRBJ1-5	TRBD1	TRBV6-4	TGTGCCATCAAGCCCCCGGGACAGCTATATAGCAATCAGCCCCAGCATTTT	CAIKPPGQLYSNQPQHF
once	TRBJ2-1	TRBD2	TRBV3-1/TRBV3-2	TGTGCCAGCAGCCAAGGAAGCGGGAGCTCCTACAATGAGCAGTTCTTC	CASSQGSGSSYNEQFF
many	TRBJ2-1	TRBD2	TRBV24-1	TGTGCCACCAGTGATCTAGCGGGAGAGGGGTACAATGAGCAGTTCTTC	CATSDLAGEGYNEQFF
-	TRBJ2-3	-	TRBV11-3	TGTGCCAGCAGCTTCGCGGGGAAGACAGATACGCAGTATTTT	CASSFAGKTDTQYF
-	TRBJ1-2	-	TRBV5-1	TGCGCCAGCAGCTTGGGAGATTCAGGGAGGGGCTACTACACCTTC	CASSLGDSGRGYYTF
once	TRBJ1-2	-	TRBV7-9	TGTGCCAGCAGCTCTCTTGAGAGTAGCTATGGCTACACCTTC	CASSSLESSYGYTF
-	TRBJ2-5	-	TRBV25-1	TGTGCCAGCAGTGAGGGGGGGCGAATCCAAGAGACCCAGTACTTC	CASSEGGRIQETQYF
-	TRBJ2-5	-	TRBV18	TGTGCCAGCTCACCTGGCAGAGGGCTACAAGAGACCCAGTACTTC	CASSPGRGLQETQYF
-	TRBJ2-3	TRBD1	TRBV7-9	TGTGCCAGCAGCTCGACAGGGGTTGCTAGAGATACGCAGTATTTT	CASSSTGVARDTQYF
once	TRBJ2-1	TRBD2	TRBV11-3	TGTGCCAGCAGCTTAGACGGGACTACTGAATTCTTC	CASSLDGTTEFF
once	TRBJ2-1	TRBD2	TRBV5-4	TGTGCCAGCAGCTTGGGATCTAGCGGGGGCAACAATGAGCAGTTCTTC	CASSLGSSGGNNEQFF
once	TRBJ2-5	TRBD2	TRBV25-1	TGTGCCAGCAGTGGACACCAAGCGGGAGCTGGAGAGACCCAGTACTTC	CASSGHQAGAGETQYF
-	TRBJ2-5	-	TRBV7-2	TGTGCCAGCAGCAGAGACTACCAAGAGACCCAGTACTTC	CASSRDYQETQYF
few	TRBJ2-3	-	TRBV24-1	TGTGCCACCAGTGAATCTGCCTCGCGTACGCAGTATTTT	CATSESASRTQYF
-	TRBJ2-7	TRBD1	TRBV5-4	TGTGCCAGCAGCACGTACCTTACAGGGGGCAACGACGAGCAGTACTTC	CASSTYLTGGNDEQYF
-	TRBJ1-2	TRBD1	TRBV5-1	TGCGCCAGCAGCTTGGAAGAACAGGGGCGCTATGGCTACACCTTC	CASSLEEQGRYGYTF